The clone carrying this TCR beta chain was detected only a few times. Its antigen is not known. The germline gives CDR1 LNHNV, CDR2 YYDKDF (reference sequence). The CDR3 extends over 15 amino acids. The related graft donor's blood sample was taken on the day of bone marrow donation. These data belong to a study of T cells after posttransplantation cyclophosphamide. Whole-study results and caveats: TRB clonality was highly associated with recipient CMV seropositivity and reactivation. Later post-transplant blood repertoires were often dominated by donor CD8+ memory clones. Blood and skin or GI T cell repertoires showed limited TRB overlap.

Method: immunoSEQ multiplex PCR; TCRdb's copy keeps in-frame clones and lacks some. The profile covers more than 25,000 clones, none occurring a single time. This clonotype originated in a man aged 50-59 years in good health, CMV-negative, and a related stem cell transplant donor. The chain has TRBV15 and TRBJ2-5; possible D gene TRBD1, 5 bases. The DNA end is more similar to TRBJ2-7, so the J call may be wrong. Input material: PBMCs. Here the CDR3 reads CATSRDRGFSYEQYF. CDR3 bases: TGTGCCACCAGCAGAGATAGGGGTTTCTCCTACGAGCAGTACTTC.